This TCR beta chain was sequenced during a study of T cell changes during pregnancy in multiple sclerosis. Germline V gene data show CDR1 as SQVTM and CDR2 as ANQGSEA. The CDR3 is 14 residues long. This table comes from immunoSEQ multiplex PCR, and its TCRdb copy is limited to in-frame clones, with some not included. The sample has approximately 100,000 clones, approximately 89% seen once. The rearrangement links TRBV29-1 to TRBJ2-5; TRBD1 aligns across 10 bases. Matching the DNA end better, TRBJ2-7 makes the J call doubtful. Sample: peripheral blood, taken after pregnancy. The clonotype comes from a female donor with multiple sclerosis, enrolled in a pregnancy study. CDR3 DNA: TGCAGCGTTGTAGGGGACAGGGGTGTCAACGAGCAGTACTTC. Its protein product is CSVVGDRGVNEQYF.